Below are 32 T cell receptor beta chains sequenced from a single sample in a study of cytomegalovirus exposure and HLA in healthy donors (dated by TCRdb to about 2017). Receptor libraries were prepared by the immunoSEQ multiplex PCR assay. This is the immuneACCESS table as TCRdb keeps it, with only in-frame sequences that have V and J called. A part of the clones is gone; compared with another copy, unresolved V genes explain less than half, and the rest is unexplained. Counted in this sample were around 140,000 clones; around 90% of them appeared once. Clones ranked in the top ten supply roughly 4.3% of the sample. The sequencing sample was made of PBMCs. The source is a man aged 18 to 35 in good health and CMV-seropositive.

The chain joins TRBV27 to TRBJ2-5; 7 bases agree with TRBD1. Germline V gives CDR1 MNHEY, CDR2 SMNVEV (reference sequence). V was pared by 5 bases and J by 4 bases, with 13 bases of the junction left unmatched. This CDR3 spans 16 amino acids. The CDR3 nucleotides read TGTGCCAGCAGTCCGACAGGGTGGCCCTTGGGAGAGACCCAGTACTTC. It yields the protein CASSPTGWPLGETQYF.

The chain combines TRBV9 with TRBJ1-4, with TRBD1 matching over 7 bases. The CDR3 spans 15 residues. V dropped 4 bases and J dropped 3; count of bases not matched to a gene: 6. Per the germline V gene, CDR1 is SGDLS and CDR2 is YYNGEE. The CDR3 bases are TGTGCCAGCAGCTCCACAGGGGATGCTAATGAAAAACTGTTTTTT. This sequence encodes CASSSTGDANEKLFF.

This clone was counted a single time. CDR3 region: CASSLGGTGAWGYTF. In nucleotides, the CDR3 is TGTGCCAGCAGCTTGGGAGGGACAGGGGCCTGGGGCTACACCTTC. This sequence joins TRBV5-4 and TRBJ1-2; 10 positions match TRBD1. J was trimmed by 8 bases and V by 0 bases; bases with no gene match: 7. Per the germline V gene, CDR1 is SGHNT and CDR2 is YYREEE (reference sequence). The CDR3 loop spans 15 amino acids.

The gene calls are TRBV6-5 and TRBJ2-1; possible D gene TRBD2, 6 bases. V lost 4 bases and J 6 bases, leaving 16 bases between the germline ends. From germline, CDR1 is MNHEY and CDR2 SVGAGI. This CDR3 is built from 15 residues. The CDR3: CASSLAGREGNEQFF. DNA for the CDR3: TGTGCCAGCAGTTTGGCGGGACGTGAGGGCAATGAGCAGTTCTTC.

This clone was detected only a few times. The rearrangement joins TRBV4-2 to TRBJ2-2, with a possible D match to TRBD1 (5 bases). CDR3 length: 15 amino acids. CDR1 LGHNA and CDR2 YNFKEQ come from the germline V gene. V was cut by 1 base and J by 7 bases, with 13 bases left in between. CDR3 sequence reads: CASSQVVGRVGELFF. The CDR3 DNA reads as TGTGCCAGCAGCCAAGTCGTGGGGCGCGTCGGGGAGCTGTTTTTT.

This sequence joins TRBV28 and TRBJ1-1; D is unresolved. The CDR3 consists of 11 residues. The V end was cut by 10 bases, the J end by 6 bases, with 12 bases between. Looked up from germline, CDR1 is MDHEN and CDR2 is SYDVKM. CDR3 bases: TGTGCCACTACCCTCCGGGCTGAAGCTTTCTTT. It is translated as CATTLRAEAFF.

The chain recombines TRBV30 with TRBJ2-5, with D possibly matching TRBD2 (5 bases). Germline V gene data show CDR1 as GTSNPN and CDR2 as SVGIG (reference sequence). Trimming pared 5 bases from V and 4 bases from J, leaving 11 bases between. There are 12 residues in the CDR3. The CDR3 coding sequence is TGTGCCTGGGGAACTAGTCCAGAGACCCAGTACTTC. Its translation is CAWGTSPETQYF.

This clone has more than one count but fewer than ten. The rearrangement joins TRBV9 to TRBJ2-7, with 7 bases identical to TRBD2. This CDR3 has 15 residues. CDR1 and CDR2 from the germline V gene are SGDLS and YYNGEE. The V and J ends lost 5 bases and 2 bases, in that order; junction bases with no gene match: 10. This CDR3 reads CASSAEGGLPYEQYF. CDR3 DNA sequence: TGTGCCAGCAGTGCCGAGGGAGGGCTCCCCTACGAGCAGTACTTC. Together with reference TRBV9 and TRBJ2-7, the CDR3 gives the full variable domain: DSGVTQTPKHLITATGQRVTLRCSPRSGDLSVYWYQQSLDQGLQFLIQYYNGEERAKGNILERFSAQQFPDLHSELNLSSLELGDSALYFCASSAEGGLPYEQYFGPGTRLTVT.

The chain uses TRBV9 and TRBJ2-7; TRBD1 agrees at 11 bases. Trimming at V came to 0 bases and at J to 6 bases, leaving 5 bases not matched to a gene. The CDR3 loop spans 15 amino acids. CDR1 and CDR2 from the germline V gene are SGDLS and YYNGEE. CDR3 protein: CASSVGGTGGSEQYF. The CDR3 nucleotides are TGTGCCAGCAGCGTAGGGGGGACAGGGGGATCCGAGCAGTACTTC.

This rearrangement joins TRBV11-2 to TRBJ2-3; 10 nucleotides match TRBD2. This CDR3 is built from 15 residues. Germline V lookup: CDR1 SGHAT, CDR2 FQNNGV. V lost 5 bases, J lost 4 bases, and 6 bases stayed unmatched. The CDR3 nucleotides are TGTGCCAGCAGCCCCCCGGGACTAGCGTCAGATACGCAGTATTTT. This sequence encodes CASSPPGLASDTQYF.

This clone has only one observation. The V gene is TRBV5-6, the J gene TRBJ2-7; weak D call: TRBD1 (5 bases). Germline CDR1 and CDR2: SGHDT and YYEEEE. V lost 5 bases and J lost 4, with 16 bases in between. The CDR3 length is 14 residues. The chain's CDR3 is CASSPARESYEQYF. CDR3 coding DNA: TGTGCCAGCAGTCCAGCCAGGGAAAGTTACGAGCAGTACTTC.

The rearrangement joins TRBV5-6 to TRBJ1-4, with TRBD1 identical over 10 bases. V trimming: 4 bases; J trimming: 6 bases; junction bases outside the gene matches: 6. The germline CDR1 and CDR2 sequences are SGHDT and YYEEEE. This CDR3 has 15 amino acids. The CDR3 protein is CASSRQGASDEKLFF. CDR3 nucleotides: TGTGCCAGCAGCCGACAGGGGGCGAGCGATGAAAAACTGTTTTTT.

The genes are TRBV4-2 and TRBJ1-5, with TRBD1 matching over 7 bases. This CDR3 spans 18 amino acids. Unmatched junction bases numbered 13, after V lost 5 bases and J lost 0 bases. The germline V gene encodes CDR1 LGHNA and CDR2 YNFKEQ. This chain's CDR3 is CASSWSGTDLYSNQPQHF. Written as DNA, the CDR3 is TGTGCCAGCAGCTGGTCCGGGACAGACCTCTATAGCAATCAGCCCCAGCATTTT.

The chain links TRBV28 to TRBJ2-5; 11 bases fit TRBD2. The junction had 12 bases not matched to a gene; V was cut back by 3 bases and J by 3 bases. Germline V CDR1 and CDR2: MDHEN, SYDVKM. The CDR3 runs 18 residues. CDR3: CASSFIIRTSGLEETQYF. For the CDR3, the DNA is TGTGCCAGCAGTTTTATCATTCGGACTAGCGGGTTAGAAGAGACCCAGTACTTC.

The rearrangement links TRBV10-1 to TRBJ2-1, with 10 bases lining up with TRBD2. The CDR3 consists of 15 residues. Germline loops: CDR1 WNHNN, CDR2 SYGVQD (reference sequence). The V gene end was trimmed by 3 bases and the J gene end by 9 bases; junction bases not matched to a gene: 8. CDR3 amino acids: CASSDQREGGGEQFF. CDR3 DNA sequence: TGCGCCAGCAGTGATCAGCGGGAGGGCGGTGGTGAGCAGTTCTTC.

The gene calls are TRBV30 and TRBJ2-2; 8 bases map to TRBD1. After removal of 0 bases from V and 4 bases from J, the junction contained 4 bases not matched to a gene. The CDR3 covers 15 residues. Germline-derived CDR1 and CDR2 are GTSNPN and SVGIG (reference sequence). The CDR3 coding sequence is TGTGCCTGGAGTGTACGACAGGGGTTCACCGGGGAGCTGTTTTTT. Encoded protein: CAWSVRQGFTGELFF.

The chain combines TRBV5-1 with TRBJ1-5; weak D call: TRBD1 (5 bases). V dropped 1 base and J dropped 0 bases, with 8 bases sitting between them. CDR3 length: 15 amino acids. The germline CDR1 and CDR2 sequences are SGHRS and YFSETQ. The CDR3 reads CASSLWGDSNQPQHF. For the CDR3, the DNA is TGCGCCAGCAGCTTGTGGGGGGATAGCAATCAGCCCCAGCATTTT.

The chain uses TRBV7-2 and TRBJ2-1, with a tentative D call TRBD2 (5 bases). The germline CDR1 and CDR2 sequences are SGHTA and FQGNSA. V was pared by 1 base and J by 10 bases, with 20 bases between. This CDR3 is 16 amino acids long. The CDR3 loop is CASSLGGSARTGEQFF. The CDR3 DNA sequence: TGTGCCAGCAGCTTAGGAGGGTCAGCCCGGACGGGGGAGCAGTTCTTC.

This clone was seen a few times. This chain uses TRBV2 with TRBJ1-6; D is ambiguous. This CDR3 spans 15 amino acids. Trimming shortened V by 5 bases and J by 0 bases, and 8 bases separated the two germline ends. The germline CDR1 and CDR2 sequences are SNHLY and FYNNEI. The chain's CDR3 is CASSLSSSYNSPLHF. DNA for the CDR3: TGTGCCAGCAGTTTAAGTAGCTCCTATAATTCACCCCTCCACTTT.

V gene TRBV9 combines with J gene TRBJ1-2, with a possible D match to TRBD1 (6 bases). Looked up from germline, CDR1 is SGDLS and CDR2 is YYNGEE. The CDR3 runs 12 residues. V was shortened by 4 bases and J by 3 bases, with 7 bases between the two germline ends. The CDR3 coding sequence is TGTGCCAGCAGCCGACAGGACTATGGCTACACCTTC. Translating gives CASSRQDYGYTF.

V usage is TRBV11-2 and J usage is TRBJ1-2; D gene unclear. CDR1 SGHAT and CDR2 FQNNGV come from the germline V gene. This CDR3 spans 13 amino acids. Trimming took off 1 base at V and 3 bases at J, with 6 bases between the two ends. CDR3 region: CASSLGAHYGYTF. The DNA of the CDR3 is TGTGCCAGCAGCTTAGGGGCGCACTATGGCTACACCTTC.

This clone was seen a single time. CDR3 protein: CASSYREREAPEQYF. The CDR3 coding sequence is TGCGCCAGCAGCTACCGGGAGAGGGAGGCTCCCGAGCAGTACTTC. The V call is TRBV4-1, the J call TRBJ2-7; D might be TRBD2 (6 bases). CDR1 and CDR2 from the germline V gene are MGHRA and YSYEKL. V lost 5 bases and J 6 bases, leaving 20 bases between the germline ends. This CDR3 region has 15 residues.

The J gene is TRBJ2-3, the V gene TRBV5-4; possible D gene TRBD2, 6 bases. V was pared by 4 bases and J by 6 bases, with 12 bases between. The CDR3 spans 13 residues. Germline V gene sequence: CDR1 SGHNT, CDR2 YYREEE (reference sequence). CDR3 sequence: CASSRILADTQYF. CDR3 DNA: TGTGCCAGCAGCAGAATTCTAGCGGATACGCAGTATTTT.

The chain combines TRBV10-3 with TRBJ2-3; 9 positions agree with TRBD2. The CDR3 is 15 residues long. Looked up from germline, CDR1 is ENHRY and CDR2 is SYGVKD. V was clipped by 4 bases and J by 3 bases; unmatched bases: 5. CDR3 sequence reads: CAISASSGDTDTQYF. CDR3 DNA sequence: TGTGCCATCAGTGCATCTAGCGGGGATACAGATACGCAGTATTTT.

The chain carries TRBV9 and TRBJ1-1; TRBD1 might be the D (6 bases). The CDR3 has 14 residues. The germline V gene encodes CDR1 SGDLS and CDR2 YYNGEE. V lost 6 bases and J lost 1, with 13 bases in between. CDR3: CASTETGRNTEAFF. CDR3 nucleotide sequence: TGTGCCAGCACCGAGACAGGAAGGAACACTGAAGCTTTCTTT.

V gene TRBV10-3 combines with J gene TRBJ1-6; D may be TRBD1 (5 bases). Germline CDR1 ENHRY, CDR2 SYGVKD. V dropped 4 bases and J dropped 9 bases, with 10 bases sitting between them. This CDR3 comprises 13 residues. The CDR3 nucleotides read TGTGCCATCAGTGGGGGCGAGGTTTCACCCCTCCACTTT. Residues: CAISGGEVSPLHF.

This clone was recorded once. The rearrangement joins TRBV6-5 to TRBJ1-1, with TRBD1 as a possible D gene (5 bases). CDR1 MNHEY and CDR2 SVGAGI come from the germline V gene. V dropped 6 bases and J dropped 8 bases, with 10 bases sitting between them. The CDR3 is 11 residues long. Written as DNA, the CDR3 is TGTGCCAGCAGAGGGGCGCGGGAAGCTTTCTTT. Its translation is CASRGAREAFF.

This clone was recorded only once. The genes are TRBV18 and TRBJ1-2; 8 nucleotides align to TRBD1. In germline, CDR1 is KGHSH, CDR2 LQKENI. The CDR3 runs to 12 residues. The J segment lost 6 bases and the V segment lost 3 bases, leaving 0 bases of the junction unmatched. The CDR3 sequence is CASSPTGDGYTF. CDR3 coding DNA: TGTGCCAGCTCACCGACAGGGGATGGCTACACCTTC.

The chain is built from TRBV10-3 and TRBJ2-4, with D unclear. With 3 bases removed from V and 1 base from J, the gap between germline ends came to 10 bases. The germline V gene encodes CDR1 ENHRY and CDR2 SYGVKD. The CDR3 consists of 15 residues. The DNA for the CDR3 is TGTGCCATCAGTGATATGGCCCGCGCCAAAAACATTCAGTACTTC. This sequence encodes CAISDMARAKNIQYF.

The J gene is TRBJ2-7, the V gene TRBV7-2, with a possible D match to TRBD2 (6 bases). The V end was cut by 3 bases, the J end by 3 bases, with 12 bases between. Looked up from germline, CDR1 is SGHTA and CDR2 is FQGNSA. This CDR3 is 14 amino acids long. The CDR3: CASSFIGGIYEQYF. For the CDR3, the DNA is TGTGCCAGCAGCTTTATAGGCGGGATCTACGAGCAGTACTTC.

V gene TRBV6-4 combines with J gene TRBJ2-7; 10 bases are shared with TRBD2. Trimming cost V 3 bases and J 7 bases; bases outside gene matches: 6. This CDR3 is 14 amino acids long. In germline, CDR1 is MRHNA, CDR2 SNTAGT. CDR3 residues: CASSETSGQGEQYF. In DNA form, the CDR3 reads TGTGCCAGCAGTGAGACTAGCGGGCAGGGTGAGCAGTACTTC.

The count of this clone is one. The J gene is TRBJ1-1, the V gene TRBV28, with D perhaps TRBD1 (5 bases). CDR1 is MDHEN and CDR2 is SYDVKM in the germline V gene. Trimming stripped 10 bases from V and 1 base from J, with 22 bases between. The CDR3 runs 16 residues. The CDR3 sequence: CATFYRIGQGNTEAFF. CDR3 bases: TGTGCCACCTTCTATCGAATAGGACAAGGGAACACTGAAGCTTTCTTT.